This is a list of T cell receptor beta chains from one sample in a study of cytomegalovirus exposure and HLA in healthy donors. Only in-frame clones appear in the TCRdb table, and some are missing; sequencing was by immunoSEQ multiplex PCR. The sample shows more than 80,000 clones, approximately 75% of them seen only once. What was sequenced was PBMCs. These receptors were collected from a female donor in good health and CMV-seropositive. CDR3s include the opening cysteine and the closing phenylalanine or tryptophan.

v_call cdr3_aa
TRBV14 CASSQGQGKYGYTF
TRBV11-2 CASKGASGEKLFF
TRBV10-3 CAISEGGMAPGEQFF
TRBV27 CASSKAETSDSEQYF
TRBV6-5 CASSRQGPRELFF
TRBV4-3 CASSQRWQGNNQPQHF
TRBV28 CASSLVPTGQETQYF
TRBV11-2 CASRQGRKNTEAFF
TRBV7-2 CASSTLGQGPSYGYTF
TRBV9 CASSGQLNEKLFF
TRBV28 CASSLGRANEQFF
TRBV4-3 CASSQRGGGGTEAFF
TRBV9 CASSARGGGNTGELFF
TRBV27 CASSFQGPYEQYF
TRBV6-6 CASSYSRTANTEAFF
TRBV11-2 CASSQPGGEKLFF
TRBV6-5 CASSYSGSGTDTQYF
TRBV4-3 CASSGDRGDEQYF
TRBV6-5 CASRRGTEAFF
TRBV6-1 CASSSGELRGYTF
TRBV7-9 CASSFPYNEQFF
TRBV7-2 CASSLAGRQGHEQYF
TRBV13 CASSIAGTGAEQYF
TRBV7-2 CASSLDPGTYGYTF
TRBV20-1 CSAGQGAEAFF
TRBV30 CAWTGSGTDTQYF
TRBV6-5 CASSYSKQGTGYTF
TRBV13 CASSRRRERDHNEQFF
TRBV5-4 CASSSGLGYTGELFF
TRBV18 CASSPDRLNTEAFF
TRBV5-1 CASSLGGRTGELFF
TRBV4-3 CASSQDLSGGDNEKLFF
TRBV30 CAAGERTDTQYF
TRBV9 CASSVAGQRNTEAFF
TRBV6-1 CASSVTVNTEAFF
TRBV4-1 CASTRQVTGDGYTF